Listed below are T cell receptor beta chains from one sample, sequenced in a study of shared clonotypes between healthy human individuals. Measured with immunoSEQ multiplex PCR; TCRdb has only the in-frame clones, and not every one. The sample holds about 2.4 million clones, over 85% seen once. The sample taken for sequencing was naive CD4+ T cells from PBMCs. These TCRs come from a young man in good health. Some clones in this sample may be carry-over from other donors' samples. Each CDR3 is given with its conserved first and last residue. The D gene is left open where the match is weak. Only some rows state a clone size, as once, few, many or a class for expanded clones.

V gene	clone size	D gene	J gene	CDR3 DNA	CDR3 protein
TRBV10-3	.	TRBD1	TRBJ1-2	TGTGCCATCAGTGCGAACCCGACAGGGGTGGCTAACTATGGCTACACCTTC	CAISANPTGVANYGYTF
TRBV5-1	once	TRBD1	TRBJ1-4	TGCGCCAGCGCGACAGGGCGAGAGGAAAAACTGTTTTTT	CASATGREEKLFF
TRBV5-4	.	.	TRBJ2-7	TGTGCCAGCAGCTCCCAATCCCTGGTTGAGCAGTACTTC	CASSSQSLVEQYF
TRBV9	.	.	TRBJ1-5	TGTGCCAGCAGCGTAAGGGGGAATCAGCCCCAGCATTTT	CASSVRGNQPQHF
TRBV19	.	.	TRBJ2-7	TGTGCCAGTAGTATCCGGGAGAGCTCCTACGAGCAGTACTTC	CASSIRESSYEQYF
TRBV27	.	.	TRBJ2-1	TGTGCCAGCAGTTTAGTGGGAGGCCCCTACAATGAGCAGTTCTTC	CASSLVGGPYNEQFF
TRBV7-9	.	TRBD1	TRBJ1-2	TGTGCCAGCAGCCCACAGGGGGACTATGGCTACACCTTC	CASSPQGDYGYTF
TRBV18	once	.	TRBJ1-3	TGTGCCAGCTCAACGCAGACAGGAGCGGTCGGAAACACCATATATTTT	CASSTQTGAVGNTIYF
TRBV6-5	.	TRBD1	TRBJ1-3	TGTGCCAGCAGTATTGGGACAGTCTCTGGAAACACCATATATTTT	CASSIGTVSGNTIYF
TRBV28	.	TRBD1	TRBJ2-7	TGTGCCAGCAGTTTACCGGGACAGGGGAACTACGAGCAGTACTTC	CASSLPGQGNYEQYF
TRBV6-5	.	TRBD1	TRBJ1-2	TGTGCCAGCAGTTACCGGACAGGGCGGGATGGCTACACCTTC	CASSYRTGRDGYTF
TRBV25-1	.	TRBD2	TRBJ2-7	TGTGCCAGCATGGCTAGCGGGGTGTTCTACGAGCAGTACTTC	CASMASGVFYEQYF
TRBV12-2	.	.	TRBJ1-1	TGTGCAAGTCGCTTAGTTTGGACAAAGGACGCCAGATGCTCTGAAGCTTTCTTT	CASRLVWTKDARCSEAFF
TRBV7-8	.	.	TRBJ1-2	TGTGCCAGCAGCTCGAATACCTTCGGGGACTTCCGACCATATGGCTACACCTTC	CASSSNTFGDFRPYGYTF
TRBV7-8	.	TRBD1	TRBJ2-1	TGTGCCAGCAGCACCCGGGACAGGCCCTACAATGAGCAGTTCTTC	CASSTRDRPYNEQFF
TRBV4-2	.	.	TRBJ2-7	TGTGCCAGCAGCCCCCGAGGGTACAACTCCTACGAGCAGTACTTC	CASSPRGYNSYEQYF
TRBV19	.	TRBD1	TRBJ2-7	TGTGCCAGTATGCCCTCTCGAGGCAGGGGGCCCCCCTACGAGCAGTACTTC	CASMPSRGRGPPYEQYF
TRBV7-9	.	.	TRBJ2-5	TGTGCCAGCAGCTTTGTCGGGGGGACCCAGTACTTC	CASSFVGGTQYF
TRBV9	.	.	TRBJ2-2	TGTGCCAGCAGCGTACCCGGGGGACGGCCGAACACCGGGGAGCTGTTTTTT	CASSVPGGRPNTGELFF
TRBV9	.	.	TRBJ1-1	TGTGCCAGCAGCGTAGACGCCCGAAGGAACACTGAAGCTTTCTTT	CASSVDARRNTEAFF
TRBV7-9	.	TRBD1	TRBJ1-4	TGTGCCAGCAGCTTATGGACAGGGGGCGGCGGTGAAAAACTGTTTTTT	CASSLWTGGGGEKLFF
TRBV7-3	.	TRBD1	TRBJ1-1	TGTGCCAGCAGCGTCGGGACAGCGAACACTGAAGCTTTCTTT	CASSVGTANTEAFF
TRBV4-2	.	.	TRBJ1-1	TGTGCCAGCAGCCTAACCCTCGAGACCATAAATTCGAACACTGAAGCTTTCTTT	CASSLTLETINSNTEAFF
TRBV11-2	.	TRBD2	TRBJ2-1	TGTGCCAGCAGCTTCGGACTAGCGGACTACAATGAGCAGTTCTTC	CASSFGLADYNEQFF
TRBV15	.	TRBD1	TRBJ2-7	TGTGCCACCCAGGACAGGAGCTCCTACGAGCAGTACTTC	CATQDRSSYEQYF
TRBV25-1	.	.	TRBJ2-5	TGTGCCAGCAGACGGGACCAAGAGACCCAGTACTTC	CASRRDQETQYF
TRBV6-5	.	.	TRBJ2-5	TGTGCCAGCAGTCACACGAGACGCGAGACCCAGTACTTC	CASSHTRRETQYF
TRBV4-2	.	.	TRBJ1-2	TGTGCCAGCAGCCAAGGTACCAGAGCTAACTATGGCTACACCTTC	CASSQGTRANYGYTF
TRBV19	.	.	TRBJ2-1	TGTGCCAGTAGTATAGATGCCTGGGACAATGAGCAGTTCTTC	CASSIDAWDNEQFF
TRBV9	.	TRBD2	TRBJ2-5	TGTGCCAGCAGCGTAGGGACTAGCGGGAGTATTTCCCGAGAGACCCAGTACTTC	CASSVGTSGSISRETQYF
TRBV18	.	TRBD2	TRBJ2-5	TGTGCCAGCTCATTCGGACTAGCGGGAGAAGAGACCCAGTACTTC	CASSFGLAGEETQYF
TRBV5-5	.	TRBD1	TRBJ2-5	TGTGCCAGCAGCCGCCCGCGACAGGGCCAAGAGACCCAGTACTTC	CASSRPRQGQETQYF
TRBV2	few	.	TRBJ1-4	TGTGCCAGCAGCCAAGAATCAACGGGTGAAAAACTGTTTTTT	CASSQESTGEKLFF
TRBV7-3	.	TRBD2	TRBJ2-2	TGTGCCAGCAGCGCGGCTAGCGGGAGCGTCGGGGAGCTGTTTTTT	CASSAASGSVGELFF
TRBV19	.	.	TRBJ1-5	TGTGCCAGTAGTACTGGAGTCGGGGGCCGCAATCAGCCCCAGCATTTT	CASSTGVGGRNQPQHF
TRBV5-1	.	.	TRBJ1-1	TGCGCCAGCAATGCGGGGGCAGGCACTGAAGCTTTCTTT	CASNAGAGTEAFF
TRBV28	.	TRBD1	TRBJ1-2	TGTGCCAGCACCACCTTGGGACAGGGTAACTATGGCTACACCTTC	CASTTLGQGNYGYTF
TRBV6-5	.	.	TRBJ2-3	TGTGCCAGCAGTTACATTAGCAGCGGATTCACAGATACGCAGTATTTT	CASSYISSGFTDTQYF
TRBV2	.	TRBD1	TRBJ2-1	TGTGCCAGCAGCCGGACAGGGTGGGTTAACTTGGGTTATGAGCAGTTCTTC	CASSRTGWVNLGYEQFF
TRBV5-1	.	TRBD1	TRBJ2-2	TGCGCCAGCAGCTGGGCCCCGGGACAGAAGGAGGCCGGGGAGCTGTTTTTT	CASSWAPGQKEAGELFF
TRBV6-1	few	TRBD1	TRBJ1-5	TGTGCCAGCAGTGAGCAGGGGGCTATTCCCCAGCCCCAGCATTTT	CASSEQGAIPQPQHF
TRBV5-6	.	.	TRBJ1-5	TGTGCCAGCAGCATAGGGACTGGGAGGGATCAGCCCCAGCATTTT	CASSIGTGRDQPQHF
TRBV6-1	.	.	TRBJ1-1	TGTGCCAGCAGGAAAGGGGCAACGAACACTGAAGCTTTCTTT	CASRKGATNTEAFF
TRBV7-2	.	.	TRBJ2-2	TGTGCCAGCAGCTTAGATCAGGGGAAGCTGTTTTTT	CASSLDQGKLFF
TRBV5-4	.	.	TRBJ1-2	TGTGCCAGCAGCTTGGCCGTCGCTGGCCGTCTTAACTATGGCTACACCTTC	CASSLAVAGRLNYGYTF